Presented here are 31 T cell receptor beta chains from one specimen sequenced in a study of early T cells in non-severe SARS-CoV-2 infection. One entry per CDR3 protein results from TCRdb running MiXCR on the 5' RACE reads. The sample holds more than 30,000 distinct CDR3 sequences; 7% to 7.5% are singletons and the top ten take about 13%. Here the sequenced sample was whole blood, taken at baseline. These receptors were collected from an adult who was a healthcare worker with PCR-confirmed SARS-CoV-2 infection or an uninfected control (not recorded which).

This rearrangement joins TRBV5-1 to TRBJ2-3; D is undetermined. Germline V gives CDR1 SGHRS, CDR2 YFSETQ. Trimming pared 0 bases from V and 8 bases from J, leaving 10 bases between. The CDR3 is made up of 13 amino acids. The CDR3 nucleotides read TGCGCCAGCAGCTTGGTGGGCTATAGTACGCAGTATTTT. Translating it yields CASSLVGYSTQYF.

This clonotype was seen only a few times. DNA of the CDR3: TGTGCCAGCAGTTACCCTCGCGGCTCGGGGGCCCAGCCCCAGCATTTT. Its translation is CASSYPRGSGAQPQHF. The rearrangement links TRBV6-2 or TRBV6-3 to TRBJ1-5, with a tentative D call TRBD1 (6 bases). Germline-derived CDR1 and CDR2 are MNHEY and SVGEGT. V was pared by 2 bases and J by 7 bases, with 18 bases between. CDR3 length: 16 residues.

The table lists this clonotype with many counts. The genes are TRBV6-5 and TRBJ1-3, with 9 bases aligning to TRBD1. The CDR3 runs 16 residues. The J segment lost 2 bases and the V segment lost 5 bases, leaving 7 bases of the junction unmatched. Germline V CDR1 and CDR2: MNHEY, SVGAGI. In DNA form, the CDR3 reads TGTGCCAGCAGTGGGACAGGGAATAACCCTGGAAACACCATATATTTT. Translating gives CASSGTGNNPGNTIYF.

J is TRBJ1-1 and V is TRBV18; weak D call: TRBD1 (6 bases). The V gene lost 5 bases and the J gene lost 0 bases, with 13 bases spanning the gap. Germline CDR1 and CDR2: KGHSH and LQKENI. The CDR3 runs to 15 residues. The CDR3, as DNA: TGTGCCAGCTCAATACAGGGAAACATGAACACTGAAGCTTTCTTT. Amino acid sequence: CASSIQGNMNTEAFF. Filled out from reference TRBV18 and TRBJ1-1, the complete variable domain reads NAGVMQNPRHLVRRRGQEARLRCSPMKGHSHVYWYRQLPEEGLKFMVYLQKENIIDESGMPKERFSAEFPKEGPSILRIQQVVRGDSAAYFCASSIQGNMNTEAFFGQGTRLTVV.

The CDR3 protein is CSASPSGNYEQYV. CDR3 DNA sequence: TGCAGTGCTAGTCCCTCCGGGAATTACGAGCAGTACGTC. This chain links TRBV20-1 with TRBJ2-7; maybe TRBD2 (5 bases). Trimming stripped 3 bases from V and 4 bases from J, with 13 bases between. Per the germline V gene, CDR1 is DFQATT and CDR2 is SNEGSKA (reference sequence). The CDR3 is made up of 13 amino acids.

J is TRBJ1-1 and V is TRBV3-1; 8 nucleotides align to TRBD1. The V gene end was trimmed by 1 base and the J gene end by 0 bases; junction bases not matched to a gene: 7. This CDR3 has 17 amino acids. Looked up from germline, CDR1 is LGHDT and CDR2 is YNNKEL (reference sequence). CDR3 bases: TGTGCCAGCAGCCAAGTTTTTGGGACAGGTTTGAACACTGAAGCTTTCTTT. Amino acids: CASSQVFGTGLNTEAFF.

Ten or more counts support this clonotype. CDR3 loop: CASRPGTSGRRYTTDTQYF. CDR3 DNA sequence: TGTGCCAGTAGACCTGGGACTAGCGGGAGACGATATACCACAGATACGCAGTATTTT. J is TRBJ2-3 and V is TRBV19; TRBD2 matches 14 bases. Trimming took 6 bases from V and 2 from J; bases not matched to a gene: 13. CDR1 and CDR2 from the germline V gene are LNHDA and SQIVND (reference sequence). The CDR3 has 19 amino acids.

This clonotype is termed medium-sized. The V and J genes are TRBV4-2 and TRBJ1-6; D remains ambiguous. Per the germline V gene, CDR1 is LGHNA and CDR2 is YNFKEQ. The CDR3 is 17 residues long. Trimming left V 0 bases short and J 9 bases short, with 18 bases between. The CDR3 DNA reads TGTGCCAGCAGCCAAGATCTAACCCGGGTAGCCACTTCACCCCTCCACTTT. Translated, it gives CASSQDLTRVATSPLHF.

This clonotype showed up just a few times. V is TRBV6-5 and J is TRBJ2-1; D could derive from TRBD1 or TRBD2 (6 bases each). The V gene lost 7 bases and the J gene lost 3 bases, with 13 bases spanning the gap. The CDR3 loop spans 14 amino acids. The germline CDR1 and CDR2 sequences are MNHEY and SVGAGI. The chain's CDR3 is CASTRGVGYNEQFF. DNA for the CDR3: TGTGCCAGCACTAGGGGGGTGGGCTACAATGAGCAGTTCTTC.

This clonotype occurred many times. The genes are TRBV10-3 and TRBJ2-7; D is perhaps TRBD2 (6 bases). V gave up 10 bases and J gave up 2 bases, with 18 bases separating them. The CDR3 contains 14 residues. Germline V gene lookup returns CDR1 ENHRY and CDR2 SYGVKD. This CDR3 reads CATAALRGPYEQYV. The DNA for the CDR3 is TGTGCCACCGCGGCCTTGCGGGGACCCTACGAGCAGTACGTC.

The genes are TRBV29-1 and TRBJ1-1; perhaps TRBD1 as D (6 bases). The CDR3 is made up of 12 amino acids. The V and J ends lost 5 bases and 3 bases respectively, with 10 bases between them. CDR1 is SQVTM, CDR2 ANQGSEA, per germline. As DNA, the CDR3 is TGCAGCGTTCCGTCAGGGGACACTGAAGCTTTCTTT. This sequence encodes CSVPSGDTEAFF.

This clonotype has a count of ten or more. The rearrangement uses TRBV6-2 or TRBV6-3 and TRBJ2-1; 9 nucleotides agree with TRBD2. The CDR3 runs 19 residues. The J segment lost 0 bases and the V segment lost 3 bases, leaving 12 bases of the junction unmatched. Germline lookup yields CDR1 MNHEY and CDR2 SVGEGT. CDR3 loop: CASSYRGTSLLSSYNEQFF. The CDR3, as DNA: TGTGCCAGCAGTTATCGCGGGACTAGCCTTCTAAGCTCCTACAATGAGCAGTTCTTC.

The chain links TRBV6-1 to TRBJ1-3, with D possibly matching TRBD1 (5 bases). CDR3 length: 14 residues. The V end lost 8 bases, the J end lost 2 bases, and 13 bases lay between the germline ends. The germline CDR1 and CDR2 sequences are MNHNS and SASEGT. The CDR3 protein is CASRGTVTGNTIYF. The DNA for the CDR3 is TGTGCCAGCCGCGGGACGGTAACTGGAAACACCATATATTTT.

The rearrangement links TRBV6-6 to TRBJ1-4; no firm D call. This CDR3 has 13 amino acids. Germline CDR1 reads MNHNY; CDR2 reads SVGAGI (reference sequence). Trimming removed 8 bases at V and 0 bases at J, with 7 bases between. CDR3 nucleotides: TGTGCCAGCGCAGTAGCAACTAATGAAAAACTGTTTTTT. This translates into CASAVATNEKLFF.

This chain joins TRBV7-2 and TRBJ2-4; 10 nucleotides agree with TRBD2. V lost 4 bases and J lost 2; bases outside the gene matches: 5. This CDR3 region has 16 residues. Germline CDR1 SGHTA, CDR2 FQGNSA. CDR3 in DNA: TGTGCCAGCAGCTCAACAGCGGGAGGGCCCAAAAACATTCAGTACTTC. Amino acid sequence: CASSSTAGGPKNIQYF.

This clonotype has only a few counts. The rearrangement uses TRBV20-1 and TRBJ2-5; 10 nucleotides agree with TRBD2. V was pared by 4 bases and J by 2 bases, with 1 base of the junction left unmatched. The CDR3 spans 13 residues. Germline CDR1 and CDR2: DFQATT and SNEGSKA (reference sequence). The CDR3 DNA reads as TGCAGTGCTAAGACTAGCGGGCAAGAGACCCAGTACTTC. Translating gives CSAKTSGQETQYF.

The CDR3 coding sequence is TGTGCCAGCAGTTTTGATCCGGGACAGGGTACAAGTTTCGATAATTCACCCCTCCACTTT. This codes for CASSFDPGQGTSFDNSPLHF. V gene TRBV5-5 combines with J gene TRBJ1-6; 9 nucleotides agree with TRBD1. After removal of 5 bases from V and 5 bases from J, the junction contained 20 bases not matched to a gene. This CDR3 comprises 20 residues. Germline lookup yields CDR1 SGHKS and CDR2 YYEKEE (reference sequence).

This clonotype was counted at least ten times. V usage is TRBV7-3 and J usage is TRBJ2-7; D gene unclear. Trimming pared 1 base from V and 4 bases from J, leaving 17 bases between. Germline CDR1 reads SGHTA; CDR2 reads FQGTGA. The CDR3 totals 16 residues. The CDR3 DNA reads as TGTGCCAGCAGCTTAAGATTAGGGCTTCAACCTTACGAGCAGTACGTC. Translated, it gives CASSLRLGLQPYEQYV.

This rearrangement joins TRBV6-5 to TRBJ2-1; D gene unclear. The V gene lost 4 bases and the J gene lost 7 bases, with 17 bases spanning the gap. The CDR3 extends over 15 amino acids. Germline CDR1 and CDR2: MNHEY and SVGAGI. In DNA form, the CDR3 reads TGTGCCAGCAGTTCTCGGTCCAGAAGGGTAAATGAGCAGTTCTTC. This translates into CASSSRSRRVNEQFF.

The chain recombines TRBV27 with TRBJ1-6; D gene uncertain. The CDR3 totals 17 residues. Trimming left V 2 bases short and J 8 bases short, with 19 bases between. CDR1 is MNHEY and CDR2 is SMNVEV in the germline V gene (reference sequence). CDR3 region: CASSLRPGGYIDSPLHF. Here the CDR3 DNA reads TGTGCCAGCAGTTTAAGGCCGGGAGGATATATTGATTCACCCCTCCACTTT.

The rearrangement links TRBV7-9 to TRBJ2-5, with TRBD2 identical over 7 bases. Looked up from germline, CDR1 is SEHNR and CDR2 is FQNEAQ (reference sequence). The J segment lost 4 bases and the V segment lost 5 bases, leaving 16 bases of the junction unmatched. The CDR3 totals 17 residues. CDR3 coding DNA: TGTGCCAGCAGCCCCGAATGGGGGGGGTTTACCCCAGAGACCCAGTACTTC. Translation: CASSPEWGGFTPETQYF.

This clonotype was recorded many times. This sequence joins TRBV18 and TRBJ1-1, with 7 positions matching TRBD1. Trimming took 6 bases from V and 2 from J; bases not matched to a gene: 6. The CDR3 spans 14 residues. Germline V gene data show CDR1 as KGHSH and CDR2 as LQKENI. Here the CDR3 reads CASSRQGFNTEAFF. The CDR3 DNA sequence: TGTGCCAGCTCTCGACAGGGTTTCAACACTGAAGCTTTCTTT.

This clonotype was seen at least ten times. The gene calls are TRBV4-3 and TRBJ2-3, with D tentatively TRBD1 (5 bases). The CDR3 spans 16 residues. The ends were cut back, 0 bases at V and 2 bases at J, with 12 bases in the middle. From germline, CDR1 is LGHNA and CDR2 YSLEER. CDR3 amino acids: CASSQDMGRVTDTQYF. CDR3 DNA sequence: TGCGCCAGCAGCCAAGATATGGGCAGGGTCACAGATACGCAGTATTTT.

This clonotype turned up a few times. The chain uses TRBV10-3 and TRBJ2-3, with TRBD2 matching over 11 bases. J was trimmed by 5 bases and V by 6 bases; bases with no gene match: 7. The CDR3 contains 15 residues. The V gene's germline CDR1 is ENHRY and CDR2 SYGVKD. DNA of the CDR3: TGTGCCATCAGCCTACTAGCGGGAGCAGGAGATACGCAGTATTTT. Translating it yields CAISLLAGAGDTQYF.

This clonotype has ten or more counts. The chain joins TRBV29-1 to TRBJ1-5; D remains ambiguous. With 4 bases removed from V and 7 bases from J, the gap between germline ends came to 11 bases. The length of the CDR3 is 12 residues. Germline assignment: CDR1 SQVTM and CDR2 ANQGSEA. The CDR3 is CSVVSPGQPQHF. The CDR3 nucleotides read TGCAGCGTTGTGTCCCCGGGACAGCCCCAGCATTTT.

This clonotype was observed many times. The V and J genes are TRBV27 and TRBJ1-2; 10 bases map to TRBD1. The V and J ends lost 0 bases and 1 base, in that order; junction bases with no gene match: 5. The CDR3 is 17 amino acids. The germline V gene encodes CDR1 MNHEY and CDR2 SMNVEV (reference sequence). CDR3 sequence: CASSLSIRDRGNYGYTF. DNA of the CDR3: TGTGCCAGCAGTTTATCGATCAGGGACAGGGGTAACTATGGCTACACCTTC.

This clonotype occurred many times. The rearrangement joins TRBV29-1 to TRBJ2-7, with TRBD1 identical over 8 bases. J gave up 3 bases and V 5 bases, and 3 bases lay outside the gene matches. The CDR3 consists of 12 residues. The germline CDR1 and CDR2 sequences are SQVTM and ANQGSEA. The CDR3 spells CSVLDRVYEQYF. Written as DNA, the CDR3 is TGCAGCGTTCTGGACAGGGTCTACGAGCAGTACTTC.

The table lists this clonotype with many counts. V is TRBV7-3 and J is TRBJ2-2; TRBD1 might be the D (7 bases). V gave up 2 bases and J gave up 5 bases, with 12 bases separating them. The germline gives CDR1 SGHTA, CDR2 FQGTGA. The length of the CDR3 is 15 residues. The CDR3 DNA reads as TGTGCCAGCAGCTTATCCCAGGGGGGAACCGGGGAGCTGTTTTTT. Protein sequence: CASSLSQGGTGELFF.

This clonotype was seen at least ten times. V gene TRBV14 combines with J gene TRBJ2-3; D possibly corresponds to TRBD2 (6 bases). Trimming removed 1 base from V and 2 bases from J, with 16 bases in between. The length of the CDR3 is 17 residues. The germline V gene has CDR1 SGHDN and CDR2 FVKESK. CDR3 DNA sequence: TGTGCCAGCAGCCAAGGCCGGACTAAAACCTTCACAGATACGCAGTATTTT. It encodes CASSQGRTKTFTDTQYF.

The CDR3 protein is CASSYRDPVQTYEQYV. DNA of the CDR3: TGTGCCAGCAGTTACAGGGACCCAGTTCAGACCTACGAGCAGTACGTC. This chain joins TRBV6-2 or TRBV6-3 and TRBJ2-7; possibly TRBD1 or TRBD2 for D (5 bases each). The V and J ends lost 2 bases and 2 bases respectively, with 16 bases between them. Germline V gene data show CDR1 as MNHEY and CDR2 as SVGEGT. The CDR3 runs to 16 residues.

The chain carries TRBV3-1 and TRBJ2-6; 8 bases map to TRBD2. Germline V CDR1 and CDR2: LGHDT, YNNKEL (reference sequence). The CDR3 is 16 residues long. J gave up 3 bases and V 7 bases, and 8 bases lay outside the gene matches. DNA for the CDR3: TGTGCCAGCATCAGCGGGAGATCTCGTGGGGCCAACGTCCTGACTTTC. The encoded protein is CASISGRSRGANVLTF.